This TCR beta chain is drawn from a study of T cell repertoires in cytomegalovirus infection (dated by TCRdb to 2018 to 2020). As for the study more broadly: Alongside well-studied HLA-B-restricted epitopes, the peptide stimulations were aimed at recently identified HLA-C-restricted CMV epitopes, whose presentation resists viral immunomodulation. The HLA type of each donor mattered for the analysis, because public TCR beta signatures pointed to carriage of CMV infection along with the matching HLA type. Study-wide conclusions, independent of this receptor: The ex vivo response was dominated by HLA-C-restricted CMV-specific TCR beta clonotypes, which also provided the single most frequent clonotype in two of eight donors. In both this cohort and an independent cohort of 350 to 400 donors, the cumulative frequency of public TCR beta family members distinguished carriers of CMV infection plus the relevant HLA type.

Explained via the paper, the treatment or condition label denotes: in vitro stimulation with specific CMV peptide epitopes to enrich CMV-specific T cells. V is shortened by 1 base, J by 3 bases, and the region joining them spans 15 bases. Taken from cysteine to phenylalanine, the CDR3 has 17 residues. The DNA shown is the 51-base CDR3, in frame from base 1. The germline V gene gives CDR1 as LGHNA and CDR2 as YNFKEQ. Reads for this sample came from an Illumina HiSeq 1500. Starting from the raw public reads, TCRdb applied fastp trimming at Q25, assembled clones with MiXCR and retained in-frame beta chains. Rows are combined by CDR3 protein, so each entry shows the most common genes and DNA. This sample comprises 160,000 or so distinct CDR3 sequences, about a fifth of them detected only once. The ten biggest clones cover more than 25% of the sample. Notes on this clonotype: Its target antigen remains unknown. Qualities for individual bases were not recorded, and no much larger clone is one base off.

The sample here was CD8+ T cells from cultured PBMCs, taken from culture after CMV antigen stimulation. The sequence joins TRBV4-2 to TRBJ1-4, with a tentative D gene TRBD1 over 5 matching bases. This receptor was identified in a human donor in good health (CMV status not recorded). Some clones in this sample may be carry-over from other donors' samples. In nucleotide form, the sequence is TGTGCCAGCAGCCAAGTTTTGGGGCCGGGCCCTAATGAAAAACTGTTTTTT. It specifies CASSQVLGPGPNEKLFF.